Below, one T cell receptor beta chain is given with its context. Source study methods: Reference gene primer amplification in the assay estimated nucleated cell counts. Sequencing was performed with immunoSEQ multiplex PCR; in TCRdb, only in-frame clones are kept and a portion is missing. V, J and clone size derive from that table, while D and trimming were established from the DNA sequence. The sample lists about 120,000 clones; about 79% were seen once. These data come from a study of blood T cell repertoires in COVID-19. Looking at the study overall: Samples came from the United States, Italy and Spain, spanning acute and convalescent COVID-19. T cells, B-cell-depleted T cells, or PBMCs supplied cDNA or gDNA.

The CDR3 has 18 residues. Sequenced input: peripheral blood. The source is a woman over 75 with acute or convalescent COVID-19. The J gene is TRBJ2-2, the V gene TRBV21-1; the D call of TRBD2 is as the table states it, not checked on the DNA. TRBV21-1 is a pseudogene. The CDR3, as DNA: TGTGCCAGCAGCAAAGTAGGGCCTAGCGGAGAGAACACCGGGGAGCTGTTTTTT. Translating it yields CASSKVGPSGENTGELFF.